This note documents a single TCR beta chain sequence. This clone was counted a few times. Its antigen has not been determined. A junction end diverges from the germline sequence, so it may reflect a read error. These data are taken from a study of cytomegalovirus exposure and HLA in healthy donors (dated by TCRdb to about 2017). Study-level background: According to an earlier analysis of 550 to 750 of the donors, about 170 million T cells yielded roughly 110 million unique TCR beta sequences and approximately 280 Gb of sequence data. Typing coverage varied by locus: roughly 629-630 donors for A, B, C, DRB1 and DQB1; approximately 500 for DQA1; around 570 for DPA1; more than 450 for DPB1. Donor age, sex, ethnicity and CMV serostatus were compiled together with the repertoire data. The aim of the study was to test whether cataloging public T cell receptors could identify signatures of past pathogen exposure. Several DR-DQ haplotypes were handled as single units for association and clustering because linkage in the cohort was strong. Both class I and class II loci were covered by HLA typing, at four-digit resolution. The T cell repertoires of 670 or so subjects were profiled by immunosequencing and related to cytomegalovirus serostatus. A separate validation cohort of roughly 110 different subjects was used in addition to the approximately 640-subject first cohort. About 320 gigabases of sequencing data and 70 million to 85 million unique TCR sequences were included in an early release covering roughly 600 HLA-typed donors. All discovery cohort repertoires had been generated using a single sequencing platform. A later genetic analysis took genome-wide SNP genotypes for about 65% of the 666 donors and used that subset as a discovery cohort. Among about 390 genotyped donors of the cohort, an average of approximately 240,000 unique TCR beta nucleotide sequences were sequenced per donor, 15% to 20% of them non-productive. To decide whether each TCR beta V gene segment behaved as functional or pseudogenic, an earlier analysis of nearly 600 of the donors relied on high-throughput TCR beta sequencing. Of the 300 to 450 genotyped donors, 65% to 90% fell in the genetic ancestry cluster associated with self-reported Caucasian donors. To predict cytomegalovirus infection status, the study combined high-throughput TCR immunosequencing, statistical association of individual TCRs with disease status, and machine learning. A later analysis re-analyzed previously published TCR beta repertoires from roughly 630 donors and added high-resolution HLA genotyping to study TCR occurrence patterns. Rather than using new phenotypic data, the later analysis identified candidate immune exposures from TCR beta sequences and from how often those sequences occurred across donors. Study-wide findings and limitations: In a later analysis, most CMV-associated TCR beta chains were found to appear HLA-restricted, with HLA associations seemingly driven largely by CMV exposure. In vitro tests confirmed that a few of the cytomegalovirus-associated TCR beta chains recognize cytomegalovirus antigens. According to a later genetic analysis, donors in an Asian-associated ancestry cluster had fewer N-insertions in productive TCRs than the approximately 630-donor mean. The authors suggested that the approach could potentially be extended to other disease states and immunological phenotypes. Specific HLA alleles were associated with over 15,000 TCR beta sequences at a false discovery rate of 0.05 in a later analysis. Because some donors lacked HLA typing at each locus, the association tests relied only on the typed subset. The sequencing pipeline was judged likely to have produced a cluster of highly shared sequence variants as a technical artifact. Linkage disequilibrium might explain the correlated functional status among segregating V segments, but an unknown experimental factor could not be excluded. The presence/absence analyses assumed that sequencing depth was roughly uniform across donors, and that assumption may not be true. When HLA alleles, especially DR and DQ, strongly co-occurred, TCR associations were difficult to assign to individual alleles. Some IMGT-functional V segments, including TRBV6-2 and TRBV6-3, could not be told apart with the 87-base-pair reads, so those segments were excluded. A further reported finding was that TCR beta sequences accurately predicted the HLA-A and HLA-B alleles for most subjects in the first cohort. Across donors, most TCR sequences were observed very rarely, whereas some public TCRs were present in many individuals. An earlier analysis of around 500 of the donors showed that most TCR beta V segments appeared in productive rearrangements either about 87% or about 30% of the time, which broadly matched IMGT annotations. Several of the top co-occurrence clusters appeared to be linked to parvovirus B19, influenza, CMV and Epstein-Barr virus, according to a later analysis. An association between a missense DCLRE1C variant and V-gene and J-gene trimming of TCR beta chains was found in a later genetic analysis and replicated in an independent cohort. In a later analysis, TCR association rates were found to vary across HLA loci, with the most associated TCRs seen for DRB1 alleles and the fewest for HLA-C alleles. CMV serostatus was the only immune exposure information available for the cohort. The earlier analysis of approximately 540 of the donors excluded 15 to 20 rarely observed V segments, including chromosome 9 orphons, because counts were too low. Compared with equally common non-associated chains, HLA-associated TCR beta chains in a later analysis were more clonally expanded and had lower generation probabilities. The classifier was reported to diagnose cytomegalovirus status with high specificity and sensitivity in both the original cohort and the validation cohort. The cohort was sequenced for TCR beta chains only, and without alpha or paired-chain data the features that could be detected were limited. In the study, about 150 TCR beta chains were listed as associated with cytomegalovirus.

Looking up the germline V gene yields CDR1 SQVTM and CDR2 ANQGSEA. The CDR3 runs 12 residues from the cysteine to the phenylalanine. The entry retains the CDR3 DNA only, 36 bases that are in frame from base 1. Library construction relied on the immunoSEQ multiplex PCR assay. A mixture of 60 forward primers for TCR Vbeta segments and 13 reverse primers for TCR Jbeta segments was used in the multiplex PCR. The CDR3 region of rearranged TCR beta genes was amplified from genomic DNA by a multiplex PCR assay. On the Illumina HiSeq System, the amplified TCR beta libraries were sequenced as 87-base-pair reads. As for the authors' bioinformatics: Across the 500 to 700 repertoires, a later analysis counted tens of millions of unique TCR beta chains, approximately 12 million of which were shared by at least two donors. Raw reads were error-corrected and collapsed into unique sequences with a nearest-neighbor algorithm that merged closely related sequences to remove PCR and sequencing errors. Alignment of CDR3 sequences to IMGT reference sequences was used to assign V, D and J gene segments. For a sequence to be retained, at least a six-nucleotide match to both a V gene segment and a J gene segment was required. A rearrangement was called productive if the CDR3 had no stop codons and remained in frame with V and J, and every other rearrangement was called non-productive. Following IMGT convention, CDR3 was defined as the stretch from the second conserved V-encoded cysteine to the conserved J-encoded phenylalanine. The earlier analysis of 500 to 650 of the donors excluded any sequence lacking an unambiguous match to a single V gene segment. An earlier analysis of under 750 of the donors called V segments functional above 56.7% productive rearrangements and segregating when the between-donor standard deviation exceeded 5%. A statistical classification framework was developed to diagnose cytomegalovirus status using the catalog of TCR beta chain sequences. In a later analysis, TCR nucleotide sequences were compared against IMGT/GENE-DB human TR gene sequences so that V and J genes could be assigned. In a later analysis, CDR3 sequences and most-parsimonious VDJ recombination scenarios were assigned using the TCRdist pipeline. In a later analysis, each TCR beta chain was defined by its CDR3 amino acid sequence together with its V-gene family, and reads lacking a unique V-gene family were excluded. As a way to deal with suspected cross-contamination and a sequencing artifact, a later analysis dropped roughly 620 nucleotide sequences that were highly shared and had low generation probability. In a later analysis, a clonal expansion index for each public chain was calculated from normalized within-repertoire ranks of inferred template counts. A later analysis computed generation probabilities with a VDJ recombination model fitted to out-of-frame rearrangements, and checked the results against IGoR. In a later analysis, TCR-TCR, TCR-HLA and TCR-CMV co-occurrence was scored with hypergeometric tests, and a repertoire-size bias correction was applied to TCR pairs. In a later analysis, false discovery rates were estimated by permuting HLA or CMV assignments 20 times. In a later analysis, co-occurring TCRs were grouped using DBSCAN, and TCRdist sequence similarity was added for clustering within HLA-allele-positive subsets. Repertoires with fewer than 30,000 or more than 120,000 public chains were left out of co-occurrence clustering, as were about 5 repertoires with anomalous nucleotide sharing. In its TCRdb copy, this immuneACCESS table keeps in-frame sequences only and misses some clones. Where compared with another copy, unresolved V genes explain less than half of these, and the others have no known cause. V and J calls and clone size are copied from that table; D and trimming were computed from the DNA. Recorded for this sample are roughly 150,000 clones; roughly 79% of them occurred a single time. About 1.4% of the sample rests with the top ten.

In total, over 600 healthy bone marrow donors made up the cohort. Cohort members were all nominally healthy when sampled, although unrecorded immune exposures were likely present. The donor tested CMV seronegative, placing the donor among the 350 to 400 seronegative members of the cohort. A peripheral blood sample was provided by each donor, and peripheral blood mononuclear cells were used for TCR beta sequencing. Genomic DNA extraction from the blood cell samples was performed with the Qiagen DNeasy Blood Extraction Kit. The source of this sequence is a middle-aged man in good health and CMV-seronegative. Sequencing was carried out using PBMCs. The chain is made from TRBV29-1 and TRBJ2-4; the D segment cannot be called with confidence. The nucleotide sequence is given as TGCAGCGTTGAAGTACAGCAAAACAGTCAGTACTTC. Protein translation: CSVEVQQNSQYF.